The source of this T cell receptor (beta chain) is a study of T-cell memory formation after mild COVID-19. Looking at the study overall: In these data, TCR clusters were largely donor specific.

It was 5'RACE with constant-segment primers that produced the TCR alpha and TCR beta cDNA libraries, which carried sample barcodes and UMIs. TCRdb processed the 5' RACE reads anew with MiXCR; each CDR3 protein has one entry. The sample lists about 100,000 distinct CDR3 sequences, roughly a sixth occurring once. Germline values: CDR1 SGHTA, CDR2 FQGNSA. The CDR3 is 16 residues long. Trimming removed 1 base at V and 2 bases at J, with 14 bases between. Overall study findings and caveats: Balance between CD4 and CD8 was seen in clones contracting day 15 to 85, and a CD4+ lean was seen in later expanders. Shrinking CD4+ clones resided mostly in CM and EM, and CD8+ ones in EMRA.

Of note for this clonotype: Its matching antigen is unknown.

This receptor was obtained from a man younger than 30 who had mild COVID-19 (a few samples of this study predate the infection). Cell type and time point are not known. Material: PBMCs or a T cell subset sorted from them (not recorded which). The rearrangement links TRBV7-2 to TRBJ1-1; maybe TRBD1 (6 bases). DNA for the CDR3: TGTGCCAGCAGCTTAGGGCCCGGGACACTTAACACTGAAGCTTTCTTT. As protein: CASSLGPGTLNTEAFF. The variable domain in full, with the rest retrieved from reference TRBV7-2 and TRBJ1-1, is GAGVSQSPSNKVTEKGKDVELRCDPISGHTALYWYRQSLGQGLEFLIYFQGNSAPDKSGLPSDRFSAERTGGSVSTLTIQRTQQEDSAVYLCASSLGPGTLNTEAFFGQGTRLTVV.